The clone carrying this T cell receptor beta chain was seen only a few times. As yet, its antigen is unknown. The V and J ends lost 3 bases and 8 bases, in that order; junction bases with no gene match: 13. Germline V gene lookup returns CDR1 LGHDT and CDR2 YNNKEL (reference sequence). The CDR3 consists of 15 residues. This entry comes from a study of T-cell reconstitution after alpha-beta-depleted transplantation in children. Construction of the TCRbeta library involved unique molecular identifiers. In TCRdb, the PCR reads were re-called with MiXCR into one record per CDR3 protein. In the table there are about 600,000 distinct CDR3 sequences, roughly 13% of which are singletons. Findings and limits, study-wide: Several hundred rapidly expanded clones from non-depleted graft cells reportedly supplied alpha-beta T cells about two months post-transplant. From newly produced T cells came most of the T-cell counts and diversity one year after transplant.

The clonotype originates from a male patient younger than 18 who had a stem cell transplant for acute myeloid leukemia, so the T cells may come from the graft donor. The chain recombines TRBV3-1 with TRBJ2-7, with TRBD2 matching over 7 bases. Material: PBMCs, mostly from graft donor cells, obtained 360 days after TCRalphabeta/CD19-depleted stem cell transplant. The CDR3 loop is CASSQGGASAGKQYF. In DNA form, the CDR3 reads TGTGCCAGCAGCCAGGGAGGGGCCTCAGCCGGCAAGCAGTACTTC.